A selection of T cell receptor beta chains follows, all from one sample in a study of cytomegalovirus exposure and HLA in healthy donors. Data came from immunoSEQ multiplex PCR; TCRdb stores just in-frame clones and leaves some out. The sample carries about 150,000 clones, more than 75% recorded once. Sequenced material: PBMCs. The receptors were sampled from a man aged 25 to 45 in good health and CMV-seronegative. Both conserved end residues are part of each CDR3. D genes are given only for firm matches. Clone size is stated in some rows and not others, as once, few, many or a class when expanded.

d_call	clone_size	j_call	v_call	cdr3_aa	cdr3_nt
TRBD1	NA	TRBJ1-5	TRBV28	CASSPGGQGSNQPQHF	TGTGCCAGCAGTCCCGGGGGACAGGGTAGCAATCAGCCCCAGCATTTT
TRBD2	few	TRBJ2-1	TRBV5-1	CASSFGGGLWNEQFF	TGCGCCAGCAGCTTTGGCGGGGGACTGTGGAATGAGCAGTTCTTC
NA	NA	TRBJ2-7	TRBV7-2	CASSLAKAYEQYF	TGTGCCAGCAGCTTAGCGAAAGCGTACGAGCAGTACTTC
NA	NA	TRBJ1-2	TRBV7-2	CASSLVQGGYGYTF	TGTGCCAGCAGCTTAGTCCAGGGAGGATATGGCTACACCTTC
NA	NA	TRBJ2-7	TRBV7-2	CASSLEQAVYGQYF	TGTGCCAGCAGCTTAGAACAGGCTGTATACGGGCAGTACTTC
NA	NA	TRBJ1-1	TRBV15	CATSRDLRATEAFF	TGTGCCACCAGCAGAGATCTCAGGGCCACTGAAGCTTTCTTT
TRBD2	NA	TRBJ2-3	TRBV30	CSLGLAGGGYTQYF	TGCTCACTCGGACTAGCGGGAGGGGGGTATACGCAGTATTTT
NA	few	TRBJ2-7	TRBV5-1	CASFQGQGGDEQYF	TGCGCCAGCTTTCAAGGGCAGGGGGGCGACGAGCAGTACTTC
NA	NA	TRBJ2-3	TRBV15	CATSRDGRGQSTQYF	TGTGCCACCAGCAGAGATGGGCGGGGGCAGAGTACGCAGTATTTT
TRBD1	NA	TRBJ1-1	TRBV5-4	CASSKSSGTGRRNTEAFF	TGTGCCAGCAGCAAAAGCTCTGGGACAGGGAGAAGGAACACTGAAGCTTTCTTT
TRBD2	NA	TRBJ2-1	TRBV5-1	CASSGRTSASSYNEQFF	TGCGCCAGCAGCGGGCGGACTAGCGCGAGCTCCTACAATGAGCAGTTCTTC
NA	NA	TRBJ2-7	TRBV19	CASSIGQDPTEQYF	TGTGCCAGTAGTATAGGACAGGACCCCACCGAGCAGTACTTC
TRBD2	NA	TRBJ2-3	TRBV7-2	CASRGLAGEWAGADTQYF	TGTGCCAGCAGGGGACTAGCGGGAGAATGGGCCGGGGCAGATACGCAGTATTTT
NA	NA	TRBJ1-2	TRBV7-2	CASRRGSGDNYGYTF	TGTGCCAGCAGGCGAGGTTCAGGGGACAACTATGGCTACACCTTC
TRBD1	NA	TRBJ2-4	TRBV5-6	CASSSTGQGYIQYF	TGTGCCAGCAGCTCCACGGGACAGGGGTACATTCAGTACTTC
NA	NA	TRBJ2-5	TRBV6-6	CASSIPSEKQYF	TGTGCCAGCTCCATTCCGTCTGAGAAGCAGTACTTC
NA	NA	TRBJ1-2	TRBV2	CASTENLNYGYTF	TGTGCCAGCACGGAGAACTTGAACTATGGCTACACCTTC
NA	NA	TRBJ1-2	TRBV5-1	CASSLGGRLEDGYTF	TGCGCCAGCAGCTTGGGTGGCCGGTTGGAGGATGGCTACACCTTC
NA	few	TRBJ1-3	TRBV7-2	CASSLRTAGNTIYF	TGTGCCAGCAGCTTAAGGACAGCGGGAAACACCATATATTTT
NA	NA	TRBJ1-1	TRBV27	CASSTPNFTEGGYTEAFF	TGTGCCAGCAGTACGCCCAACTTCACAGAGGGCGGGTACACTGAAGCTTTCTTT
TRBD1	NA	TRBJ1-2	TRBV5-4	CASSPDRPGQGDGYTF	TGTGCCAGCAGCCCTGACCGACCCGGACAGGGCGATGGCTACACCTTC
NA	NA	TRBJ1-5	TRBV18	CASSPGVPSKPQHF	TGTGCCAGCTCACCCGGAGTTCCTTCGAAGCCCCAGCATTTT
NA	few	TRBJ1-1	TRBV6-5	CASRAQGWGTEAFF	TGTGCCAGCAGGGCACAGGGTTGGGGCACTGAAGCTTTCTTT
NA	NA	TRBJ1-5	TRBV7-2	CASSSQGDGNQPQHF	TGTGCCAGCAGCTCGCAGGGCGATGGCAATCAGCCCCAGCATTTT
TRBD2	NA	TRBJ2-1	TRBV28	CASSSPTSSSYNEQFF	TGTGCCAGCAGTTCTCCGACTAGCAGCTCCTACAATGAGCAGTTCTTC
TRBD1	NA	TRBJ2-7	TRBV19	CASSIGQGSYEQYF	TGTGCCAGTAGTATCGGACAGGGGTCCTACGAGCAGTACTTC
NA	NA	TRBJ2-1	TRBV7-6	CASSLVSLSSSYNEQFF	TGTGCCAGCAGCTTAGTCAGTCTCTCAAGCTCCTACAATGAGCAGTTCTTC
NA	once	TRBJ2-5	TRBV5-5	CASSLEPGETQYF	TGTGCCAGCAGCTTGGAGCCGGGAGAGACCCAGTACTTC
NA	NA	TRBJ2-2	TRBV9	CASSSGGNTGELFF	TGTGCCAGCAGCTCCGGGGGAAACACCGGGGAGCTGTTTTTT
TRBD1	once	TRBJ2-7	TRBV27	CASSKTGLSSYEQYF	TGTGCCAGCAGCAAGACAGGGCTTAGCTCCTACGAGCAGTACTTC
TRBD2	NA	TRBJ2-1	TRBV19	CASSTILAGSYNEQFF	TGTGCCAGTAGTACCATACTAGCGGGTTCCTACAATGAGCAGTTCTTC
TRBD1	NA	TRBJ1-2	TRBV7-8	CASSPTRTGGSGYGYTF	TGTGCCAGCAGCCCCACGCGGACAGGGGGGTCGGGCTATGGCTACACCTTC
NA	NA	TRBJ2-1	TRBV10-3	CAIRGLGYNEQFF	TGTGCCATCAGGGGACTGGGATACAATGAGCAGTTCTTC
TRBD2	NA	TRBJ2-5	TRBV28	CASQLALQETQYF	TGTGCCAGCCAACTAGCGTTACAAGAGACCCAGTACTTC
TRBD1	NA	TRBJ1-2	TRBV14	CASSQVPGQGRNGYTF	TGTGCCAGCAGCCAAGTTCCGGGACAGGGGAGGAATGGCTACACCTTC
NA	NA	TRBJ1-1	TRBV10-3	CAIRDTDTEAFF	TGTGCCATCAGGGACACAGACACTGAAGCTTTCTTT
NA	few	TRBJ2-3	TRBV5-1	CASSLLLPTTDTQYF	TGCGCCAGCAGCTTGTTACTTCCTACCACAGATACGCAGTATTTT
TRBD2	NA	TRBJ2-4	TRBV7-2	CASSSGRLAAIAKNIQYF	TGTGCCAGCAGCTCGGGTAGACTAGCAGCTATAGCCAAAAACATTCAGTACTTC
TRBD1	many	TRBJ1-1	TRBV9	CASSDGQGRDTEAFF	TGTGCCAGCAGCGATGGACAGGGGAGGGACACTGAAGCTTTCTTT
TRBD1	few	TRBJ1-1	TRBV18	CASSDNRGTEAFF	TGTGCCAGCTCAGATAACAGGGGGACTGAAGCTTTCTTT
NA	NA	TRBJ2-3	TRBV6-5	CASGDRGTQYF	TGTGCCAGCGGTGACCGGGGAACGCAGTATTTT
NA	NA	TRBJ2-1	TRBV6-4	CASSDSSASSYNEQFF	TGTGCCAGCAGTGACTCGAGCGCGAGCTCCTACAATGAGCAGTTCTTC